The 13 T cell receptor beta chains below all came from one sample that was sequenced in a study of T cell responses to AZD1222 COVID-19 vaccine. Sequencing was performed with immunoSEQ multiplex PCR; in TCRdb, only in-frame clones are kept and a portion is missing. The sample holds 90,000 to 110,000 clones, about 80% seen once. This sample comprised peripheral blood, obtained on day 0 of AZD1222 vaccination. The receptors here all came from an adult in good health.

The chain is built from TRBV4-3 and TRBJ1-3; no reliable D call. Trimming left V 0 bases short and J 9 bases short, with 9 bases between. Germline lookup yields CDR1 LGHNA and CDR2 YSLEER. This CDR3 has 13 residues. The CDR3 coding sequence is TGCGCCAGCAGCCAAGATCCATGGGTCACCATATATTTT. Residues: CASSQDPWVTIYF.

This chain joins TRBV6-5 and TRBJ1-1, with no clear D. The CDR3 is made up of 13 amino acids. With 2 bases removed from V and 8 bases from J, the gap between germline ends came to 12 bases. Germline lookup yields CDR1 MNHEY and CDR2 SVGAGI. The CDR3 loop is CASSYGPRSEAFF. The CDR3 DNA reads as TGTGCCAGCAGTTACGGTCCGAGATCGGAAGCTTTCTTT.

This clone was found a few times. The chain carries TRBV3-1 (or the pseudogene TRBV3-2) and TRBJ2-2, with unresolved D. CDR3 length: 12 residues. V was clipped by 5 bases and J by 6 bases, with 7 bases between them. Looked up from germline, CDR1 is LGHDT and CDR2 is YNNKEL (reference sequence). CDR3: CASSLVSGELFF. In DNA form, the CDR3 reads TGTGCCAGCAGCTTAGTGTCCGGGGAGCTGTTTTTT.

This sequence joins TRBV5-1 and TRBJ1-2; 10 nucleotides agree with TRBD1. The germline CDR1 and CDR2 sequences are SGHRS and YFSETQ. J lost 4 bases, V lost 4 bases, and 7 bases had no gene match. The CDR3 runs to 15 residues. The CDR3 bases are TGCGCCAGCAGCGCGGGGACAGGGGCTAGCTATGGCTACACCTTC. Encoded protein: CASSAGTGASYGYTF.

The chain carries TRBV7-2 and TRBJ1-1; D remains unclear. Per germline, CDR1 SGHTA and CDR2 FQGNSA. CDR3 length: 12 amino acids. The V and J ends lost 2 bases and 6 bases respectively, with 7 bases between them. This CDR3 is CASSLRISEAFF. CDR3 in DNA: TGTGCCAGCAGCTTAAGGATTTCTGAAGCTTTCTTT.

This clone was detected only once. The J gene is TRBJ2-5, the V gene TRBV2; D is unclear. The CDR3 contains 13 residues. Trimming pared 6 bases from V and 4 bases from J, leaving 12 bases between. Germline V gene lookup returns CDR1 SNHLY and CDR2 FYNNEI. Here the CDR3 reads CASRPPGIETQYF. The DNA for the CDR3 is TGTGCCAGCAGGCCCCCTGGGATAGAGACCCAGTACTTC.

The chain couples TRBV19 to TRBJ2-2, with 7 bases lining up with TRBD2. The CDR3 extends over 17 amino acids. The germline gives CDR1 LNHDA, CDR2 SQIVND (reference sequence). Germline trimming cut 5 bases from V and 3 bases from J; bases unmatched to any gene: 12. CDR3 protein: CASSPRGSSLDTGELFF. CDR3 sequence (DNA): TGTGCCAGTAGTCCGCGGGGGAGCTCACTGGACACCGGGGAGCTGTTTTTT.

This sequence joins TRBV11-1 and TRBJ1-1, with D unresolved. V lost 3 bases to trimming and J lost 3 bases, with 8 bases between them. Germline V gives CDR1 SGHAT, CDR2 FQDESV (reference sequence). The CDR3 spans 13 residues. CDR3 protein: CASSFAYHTEAFF. In DNA form, the CDR3 reads TGTGCCAGCAGCTTCGCATACCACACTGAAGCTTTCTTT. The whole variable domain, filled in from reference TRBV11-1 and TRBJ1-1, reads EAEVAQSPRYKITEKSQAVAFWCDPISGHATLYWYRQILGQGPELLVQFQDESVVDDSQLPKDRFSAERLKGVDSTLKIQPAELGDSAMYLCASSFAYHTEAFFGQGTRLTVV.

V gene TRBV14 combines with J gene TRBJ2-3; D may be TRBD1 (5 bases). The V end was cut by 3 bases, the J end by 5 bases, with 12 bases between. Germline V lookup: CDR1 SGHDN, CDR2 FVKESK. The CDR3 totals 14 residues. The CDR3 here is CASSHPQGVDTQYF. The CDR3 DNA sequence: TGTGCCAGCAGCCACCCCCAGGGCGTAGATACGCAGTATTTT.

As to this clone: One end of the junction does not line up with germline, which may come from a read error. The rearrangement links TRBV20-1 to TRBJ2-3; D may be TRBD2 (7 bases). This CDR3 is 11 amino acids long. Germline V CDR1 and CDR2: DFQATT, SNEGSKA (reference sequence). The CDR3 protein is CSATSRGAATF. The DNA for the CDR3 is TGCAGTGCTACTTCACGGGGGGCCGCCACTTTT.

The rearrangement links TRBV5-1 to TRBJ1-4; maybe TRBD1 (6 bases). The germline gives CDR1 SGHRS, CDR2 YFSETQ. Trimming shortened V by 4 bases and J by 8 bases, and 15 bases separated the two germline ends. The CDR3 covers 14 residues. This chain's CDR3 is CASSPERDNEKLFF. CDR3 sequence (DNA): TGCGCCAGCAGCCCAGAGCGGGACAACGAAAAACTGTTTTTT.

This clone is a singleton in its sample. The chain is built from TRBV2 and TRBJ1-1; TRBD1 aligns across 8 bases. Per germline, CDR1 SNHLY and CDR2 FYNNEI. The junction had 5 bases not matched to a gene; V was cut back by 4 bases and J by 4 bases. The CDR3 contains 14 residues. The CDR3 loop reads CASSGVTGGTEAFF. Here the CDR3 DNA reads TGTGCCAGCAGTGGAGTCACAGGGGGCACTGAAGCTTTCTTT.

In its sample, this clone was seen once. The rearrangement links TRBV3-1 (or the pseudogene TRBV3-2) to TRBJ1-1; perhaps TRBD1 as D (5 bases). Trimming took 4 bases from V and 4 from J, leaving 19 bases between them. The CDR3 runs 16 residues. Germline CDR1 LGHDT, CDR2 YNNKEL (reference sequence). The CDR3 protein is CASSPIGAWVGTEAFF. The CDR3 coding sequence is TGTGCCAGCAGCCCGATTGGGGCATGGGTTGGCACTGAAGCTTTCTTT.